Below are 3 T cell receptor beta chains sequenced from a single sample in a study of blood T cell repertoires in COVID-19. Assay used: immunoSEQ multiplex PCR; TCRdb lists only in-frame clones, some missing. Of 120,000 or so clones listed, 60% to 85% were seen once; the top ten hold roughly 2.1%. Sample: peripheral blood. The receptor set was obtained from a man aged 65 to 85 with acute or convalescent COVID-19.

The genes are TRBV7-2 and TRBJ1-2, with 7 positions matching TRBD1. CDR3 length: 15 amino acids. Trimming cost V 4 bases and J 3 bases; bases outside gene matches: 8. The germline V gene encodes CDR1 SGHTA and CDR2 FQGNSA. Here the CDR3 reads CASSYPRTGDYGYTF. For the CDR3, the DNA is TGTGCCAGCAGCTACCCCAGGACAGGCGACTATGGCTACACCTTC.

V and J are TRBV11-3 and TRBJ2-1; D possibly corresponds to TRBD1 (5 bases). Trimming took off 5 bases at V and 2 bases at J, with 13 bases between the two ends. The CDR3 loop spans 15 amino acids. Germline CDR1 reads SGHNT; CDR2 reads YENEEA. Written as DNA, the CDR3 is TGTGCCAGCAGCCGGTCACAGGCAACCTACAATGAGCAGTTCTTC. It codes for CASSRSQATYNEQFF.

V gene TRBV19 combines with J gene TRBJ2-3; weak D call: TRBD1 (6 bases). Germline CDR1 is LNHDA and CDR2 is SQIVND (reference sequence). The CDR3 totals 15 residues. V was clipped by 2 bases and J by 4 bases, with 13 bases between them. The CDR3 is CASSIRGSLSDTQYF. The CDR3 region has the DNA TGTGCCAGTAGTATAAGGGGGAGCTTATCAGATACGCAGTATTTT.